This TCR beta chain is from a study of technical replicates of blood from a handful of donors. Trimming removed 5 bases from V and 2 bases from J; junction bases left unmatched: 16. Per the germline V gene, CDR1 is MDHEN and CDR2 is SYDVKM. The CDR3 totals 18 residues. TCRdb's copy holds only in-frame clones and misses some; the assay was immunoSEQ multiplex PCR. The sample includes around 67,000 clones, approximately 92% seen only once; the top ten take approximately 0.36%. The receptor was isolated from a human donor in good health. Sequenced: T cells isolated from PBMCs. This chain uses TRBV28 with TRBJ2-7, with 9 bases identical to TRBD1. This CDR3 is CASSQRQGGTSSTYEQYF. The CDR3 bases are TGTGCCAGCAGTCAGAGACAGGGGGGCACTAGCTCAACCTACGAGCAGTACTTC. Full variable domain (outside the CDR3, taken from reference TRBV28 and TRBJ2-7): DVKVTQSSRYLVKRTGEKVFLECVQDMDHENMFWYRQDPGLGLRLIYFSYDVKMKEKGDIPEGYSVSREKKERFSLILESASTNQTSMYLCASSQRQGGTSSTYEQYFGPGTRLTVT.